Shown below are 13 T cell receptor beta chains from a single sample sequenced in a study of lymphopenia after photon versus proton radiotherapy. Method: immunoSEQ multiplex PCR; TCRdb's copy keeps in-frame clones and lacks some. The repertoire holds roughly 22,000 clones, with about 84% as singletons. The sequencing here drew on peripheral blood, taken from a patient treated with proton-based radiotherapy. The receptors stem from an older woman with pancreatic cancer.

The gene calls are TRBV5-1 and TRBJ2-1; 7 bases fit TRBD2. J lost 0 bases, V lost 4 bases, and 10 bases had no gene match. Germline assignment: CDR1 SGHRS and CDR2 YFSETQ. The CDR3 contains 17 residues. DNA of the CDR3: TGCGCCAGCAGCCCGGTGGCCGGGGGGACCTCCTACAATGAGCAGTTCTTC. Translating it yields CASSPVAGGTSYNEQFF.

The gene calls are TRBV6-1 and TRBJ2-1, with TRBD1 identical over 7 bases. The CDR3 has 15 amino acids. Germline loops: CDR1 MNHNS, CDR2 SASEGT. V lost 6 bases to trimming and J lost 11 bases; unmatched junction nucleotides: 16. CDR3 sequence reads: CASSPGTAGAGKQFF. The CDR3 DNA reads TGTGCCAGCAGCCCGGGGACAGCTGGAGCCGGGAAGCAGTTCTTC.

The chain has TRBV9 and TRBJ2-7, with 11 bases that match TRBD2. Looked up from germline, CDR1 is SGDLS and CDR2 is YYNGEE. The CDR3 contains 14 residues. With 1 base clipped from V and 3 bases from J, the junction kept 0 bases outside the gene matches. CDR3 sequence reads: CASSVTSGSYEQYF. The CDR3 DNA sequence: TGTGCCAGCAGCGTAACTAGCGGGAGCTACGAGCAGTACTTC.

The CDR3 loop is CASSKRQALGYTF. The CDR3 DNA is TGTGCCAGCAGCAAAAGACAGGCTCTGGGCTACACCTTC. This chain uses TRBV7-9 with TRBJ1-2; D possibly corresponds to TRBD1 (6 bases). The germline gives CDR1 SEHNR, CDR2 FQNEAQ (reference sequence). The CDR3 sequence is 13 residues long. Trimming stripped 5 bases from V and 8 bases from J, with 15 bases between.

The chain uses TRBV7-3 and TRBJ1-1; D remains ambiguous. Trimming pared 4 bases from V and 1 base from J, leaving 7 bases between. There are 13 residues in the CDR3. Germline CDR1 SGHTA, CDR2 FQGTGA. The CDR3 reads CASSYRQNTEAFF. CDR3 bases: TGTGCCAGCAGCTATAGACAGAACACTGAAGCTTTCTTT.

This chain links TRBV7-2 with TRBJ2-1, with TRBD2 matching 12 bases. V lost 1 base and J lost 6; bases outside the gene matches: 10. The CDR3 consists of 18 residues. Germline assignment: CDR1 SGHTA and CDR2 FQGNSA. CDR3 DNA sequence: TGTGCCAGCAGCTTAGAATTTCTGGCTAGCGGGAGGGCCAATGAGCAGTTCTTC. Translation gives CASSLEFLASGRANEQFF.

This clone has only one observation. This chain joins TRBV28 and TRBJ1-1; TRBD1 aligns across 7 bases. The length of the CDR3 is 14 residues. With V trimmed by 4 bases and J by 0 bases, 2 bases remained unmatched. The germline CDR1 and CDR2 sequences are MDHEN and SYDVKM. CDR3 nucleotide sequence: TGTGCCAGCAGTTCGGGACAGATGAACACTGAAGCTTTCTTT. Translated: CASSSGQMNTEAFF.

This clone was seen only a few times. V usage is TRBV4-2 and J usage is TRBJ2-5; TRBD2 matches at 15 bases. V lost 1 base to trimming and J lost 4 bases; unmatched junction nucleotides: 13. This CDR3 comprises 20 residues. Germline CDR1 reads LGHNA; CDR2 reads YNFKEQ. The DNA of the CDR3 is TGTGCCAGCAGCCAAGTAGGTCCCGGACTAGCGGGAGGGCAGGGAGAGACCCAGTACTTC. Its translation: CASSQVGPGLAGGQGETQYF.

V and J are TRBV15 and TRBJ2-1; D possibly corresponds to TRBD2 (6 bases). CDR1 is LNHNV and CDR2 is YYDKDF in the germline V gene (reference sequence). Trimming removed 0 bases from V and 8 bases from J, with 14 bases in between. The CDR3 runs to 15 residues. The CDR3 DNA is TGTGCCACCAGCAGAGATCTGACGGGAGTAGATGAGCAGTTCTTC. It encodes CATSRDLTGVDEQFF. The complete variable domain, with remaining parts taken from reference TRBV15 and TRBJ2-1, reads DAMVIQNPRYQVTQFGKPVTLSCSQTLNHNVMYWYQQKSSQAPKLLFHYYDKDFNNEADTPDNFQSRRPNTSFCFLDIRSPGLGDTAMYLCATSRDLTGVDEQFFGPGTRLTVL.

A single count supports this clone. The chain links TRBV5-1 to TRBJ2-1; D ambiguous. This CDR3 contains 13 residues. The ends were cut back, 1 base at V and 4 bases at J, with 6 bases in the middle. CDR1 and CDR2 (germline): SGHRS, YFSETQ. CDR3 coding DNA: TGCGCCAGCAGCTTGAATGATTACAATGAGCAGTTCTTC. Amino acids: CASSLNDYNEQFF.

The chain recombines TRBV27 with TRBJ2-1, with 10 bases fitting TRBD1. This CDR3 has 14 amino acids. Trimming removed 6 bases from V and 7 bases from J; junction bases left unmatched: 6. Looked up from germline, CDR1 is MNHEY and CDR2 is SMNVEV (reference sequence). Here the CDR3 DNA reads TGTGCCAGCAGCCCTAGGACAGGGGGGAATGAGCAGTTCTTC. Its translation: CASSPRTGGNEQFF.

This rearrangement joins TRBV27 to TRBJ1-1, with D perhaps TRBD1 (5 bases). CDR3 length equals 17 residues. Germline assignment: CDR1 MNHEY and CDR2 SMNVEV (reference sequence). Trimming shortened V by 5 bases and J by 0 bases, and 19 bases separated the two germline ends. In DNA form, the CDR3 reads TGTGCCAGCAGTCCCGGGACGGGTTTTCTCCTGAACACTGAAGCTTTCTTT. It yields the protein CASSPGTGFLLNTEAFF.

The rearrangement uses TRBV18 and TRBJ2-1; 7 bases map to TRBD2. The CDR3 runs 16 residues. The V gene's germline CDR1 is KGHSH and CDR2 LQKENI. The trim removed 2 bases at V and 5 bases at J, leaving 9 bases unmatched. The CDR3 nucleotides are TGTGCCAGCTCACCAGAGGATGGGAGGGCGCACAATGAGCAGTTCTTC. Translating it yields CASSPEDGRAHNEQFF. The whole variable domain, filled in from reference TRBV18 and TRBJ2-1, reads NAGVMQNPRHLVRRRGQEARLRCSPMKGHSHVYWYRQLPEEGLKFMVYLQKENIIDESGMPKERFSAEFPKEGPSILRIQQVVRGDSAAYFCASSPEDGRAHNEQFFGPGTRLTVL.